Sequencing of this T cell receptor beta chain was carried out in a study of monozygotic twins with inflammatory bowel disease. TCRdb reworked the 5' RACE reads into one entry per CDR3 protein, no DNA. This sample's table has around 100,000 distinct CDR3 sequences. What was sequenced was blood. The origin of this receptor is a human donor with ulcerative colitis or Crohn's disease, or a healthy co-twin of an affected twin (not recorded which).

CDR3 loop: CASSSGLAGGDTQYF. V gene TRBV7-9 combines with J gene TRBJ2-5; absent DNA, TCRdb's TRBD2 call cannot be checked. CDR3 length equals 15 residues. Germline V gene lookup returns CDR1 SEHNR and CDR2 FQNEAQ (reference sequence).